These 10 T cell receptor beta chains came from one sample sequenced in a study of identical twins. TCRdb recomputed calls from the 5' RACE reads with MiXCR, one row per CDR3 protein. The sample lists some 730,000 distinct CDR3 sequences, 18% occurring once. Another study also made use of these data, one on T cells expressing NK-cell markers.

The sample comprised PBMCs. These receptor sequences come from a woman younger than 30 in good health.

Only a few counts were recorded for this clonotype. The rearrangement links TRBV9 to TRBJ2-5, with TRBD2 matching over 7 bases. V shed 0 bases, J shed 4 bases, and the junction held 3 bases outside the gene matches. In germline, CDR1 is SGDLS, CDR2 YYNGEE. The CDR3 totals 14 residues. This CDR3 is CASSVVGGRETQYF. DNA of the CDR3: TGTGCCAGCAGCGTAGTCGGGGGGAGAGAGACCCAGTACTTC.

This clonotype was seen only a few times. The chain is built from TRBV29-1 and TRBJ1-1, with D maybe TRBD1 (6 bases). Germline V lookup: CDR1 SQVTM, CDR2 ANQGSEA. The CDR3 is made up of 13 amino acids. With 7 bases removed from V and 1 base from J, the gap between germline ends came to 13 bases. This CDR3 reads CSAQRTANTEAFF. The CDR3 DNA follows: TGCAGCGCTCAAAGGACAGCGAACACTGAAGCTTTCTTT. Looking up the rest from reference TRBV29-1 and TRBJ1-1 gives the full variable domain: SAVISQKPSRDICQRGTSLTIQCQVDSQVTMMFWYRQQPGQSLTLIATANQGSEATYESGFVIDKFPISRPNLTFSTLTVSNMSPEDSSIYLCSAQRTANTEAFFGQGTRLTVV.

J is TRBJ2-1 and V is TRBV14; 8 bases fit TRBD2. V was clipped by 3 bases and J by 7 bases; unmatched bases: 11. CDR3 length: 16 amino acids. CDR1 and CDR2 from the germline V gene are SGHDN and FVKESK. The CDR3 loop is CASSHAFSGIKNEQFF. CDR3 sequence (DNA): TGTGCCAGCAGCCACGCCTTTAGCGGGATTAAAAATGAGCAGTTCTTC.

This clonotype has only a few counts. The chain recombines TRBV28 with TRBJ2-7, with D maybe TRBD1 (6 bases). This CDR3 has 13 amino acids. V was cut by 10 bases and J by 3 bases, with 16 bases left in between. From germline, CDR1 is MDHEN and CDR2 SYDVKM. CDR3 in DNA: TGTGCCACATTCCGGGACAAGTACTACGAGCAGTACTTC. This gives the protein CATFRDKYYEQYF. Combining the CDR3 with reference TRBV28 and TRBJ2-7 gives the whole variable domain DVKVTQSSRYLVKRTGEKVFLECVQDMDHENMFWYRQDPGLGLRLIYFSYDVKMKEKGDIPEGYSVSREKKERFSLILESASTNQTSMYLCATFRDKYYEQYFGPGTRLTVT.

The chain recombines TRBV10-3 with TRBJ2-3; perhaps TRBD2 as D (5 bases). The length of the CDR3 is 13 residues. Germline CDR1 and CDR2: ENHRY and SYGVKD. V was pared by 5 bases and J by 3 bases, with 9 bases between. CDR3 DNA sequence: TGTGCCATCAGTCAAGACTATACAGATACGCAGTATTTT. Its protein is CAISQDYTDTQYF.

This clonotype was seen more than once but under ten times. The chain has TRBV20-1 and TRBJ2-7; D unclear. Germline V lookup: CDR1 DFQATT, CDR2 SNEGSKA (reference sequence). V lost 1 base, J lost 3 bases, and 16 bases lay in between. The CDR3 contains 15 residues. CDR3 amino acids: CSARVAAGTDYEQYF. In nucleotides, the CDR3 is TGCAGTGCTAGAGTAGCAGCAGGTACAGACTACGAGCAGTACTTC.

In DNA form, the CDR3 reads TGTGCCAGCAGCTCCTTAGAGGGAACCCACAATGAGCAGTTCTTC. This gives the protein CASSSLEGTHNEQFF. The chain links TRBV7-9 to TRBJ2-1, with a possible D match to TRBD2 (5 bases). The V end was cut by 4 bases, the J end by 5 bases, with 15 bases between. CDR1 and CDR2 (germline): SEHNR, FQNEAQ (reference sequence). CDR3 length: 15 amino acids. The variable domain in full, with the rest retrieved from reference TRBV7-9 and TRBJ2-1, is DTGVSQNPRHKITKRGQNVTFRCDPISEHNRLYWYRQTLGQGPEFLTYFQNEAQLEKSRLLSDRFSAERPKGSFSTLEIQRTEQGDSAMYLCASSSLEGTHNEQFFGPGTRLTVL.

This clonotype occurred a few times. The chain links TRBV11-2 to TRBJ1-5, with TRBD1 matching 10 bases. The J segment lost 3 bases and the V segment lost 5 bases, leaving 10 bases of the junction unmatched. Germline assignment: CDR1 SGHAT and CDR2 FQNNGV. The CDR3 is made up of 17 amino acids. This CDR3 is CASSPKGTGANNQPQHF. As DNA, the CDR3 is TGTGCCAGCAGCCCGAAGGGGACAGGGGCCAACAATCAGCCCCAGCATTTT.

Remarks on this clonotype: This may stem from a read error, because a much larger clone lies one nucleotide away. The chain uses TRBV5-1 and TRBJ2-3; D call uncertain. The germline CDR1 and CDR2 sequences are SGHRS and YFSETQ. This CDR3 is 13 amino acids long. CDR3 sequence reads: CASSPSSTATQYF. DNA for the CDR3: TGCGCCAGCAGCCCGAGTAGCACAGCTACGCAGTATTTT.

The chain uses TRBV18 and TRBJ1-2; D unresolved. Trimming took off 3 bases at V and 4 bases at J, with 9 bases between the two ends. The CDR3 is made up of 13 amino acids. Germline assignment: CDR1 KGHSH and CDR2 LQKENI. The DNA for the CDR3 is TGTGCCAGCTCACCGGACCTGTCCTATGGCTACACCTTC. Translated, it gives CASSPDLSYGYTF. Together with reference TRBV18 and TRBJ1-2, the CDR3 gives the full variable domain: NAGVMQNPRHLVRRRGQEARLRCSPMKGHSHVYWYRQLPEEGLKFMVYLQKENIIDESGMPKERFSAEFPKEGPSILRIQQVVRGDSAAYFCASSPDLSYGYTFGSGTRLTVV.